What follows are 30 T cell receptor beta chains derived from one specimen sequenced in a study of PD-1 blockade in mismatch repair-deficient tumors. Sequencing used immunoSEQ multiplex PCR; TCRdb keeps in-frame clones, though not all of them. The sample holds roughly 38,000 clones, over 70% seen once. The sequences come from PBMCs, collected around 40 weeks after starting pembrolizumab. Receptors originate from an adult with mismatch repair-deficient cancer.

CDR3 coding DNA: TGCGCCAGCAGCCAAGATTGGACAGGGGGTCGAGGCAATCAGCCCCAGCATTTT. Translation gives CASSQDWTGGRGNQPQHF. The chain uses TRBV4-1 and TRBJ1-5; 10 bases line up with TRBD1. Germline V gives CDR1 MGHRA, CDR2 YSYEKL. The trim removed 0 bases at V and 2 bases at J, leaving 7 bases unmatched. This CDR3 contains 18 residues.

The CDR3: CASTLTGETQYF. CDR3 in DNA: TGCGCCAGCACATTAACAGGAGAGACCCAGTACTTC. The V call is TRBV10-2, the J call TRBJ2-5; the D gene is possibly TRBD1 (5 bases). The CDR3 consists of 12 residues. CDR1 is WSHSY and CDR2 is SAAADI in the germline V gene. The V end was cut by 7 bases, the J end by 4 bases, with 10 bases between.

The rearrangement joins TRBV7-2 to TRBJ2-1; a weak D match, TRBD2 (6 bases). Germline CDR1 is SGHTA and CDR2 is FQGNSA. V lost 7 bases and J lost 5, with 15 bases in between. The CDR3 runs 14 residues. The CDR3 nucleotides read TGTGCCAGCACGGGGGACCCATCCAACAATGAGCAGTTCTTC. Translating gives CASTGDPSNNEQFF. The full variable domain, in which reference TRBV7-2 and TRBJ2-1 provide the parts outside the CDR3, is GAGVSQSPSNKVTEKGKDVELRCDPISGHTALYWYRQSLGQGLEFLIYFQGNSAPDKSGLPSDRFSAERTGGSVSTLTIQRTQQEDSAVYLCASTGDPSNNEQFFGPGTRLTVL.

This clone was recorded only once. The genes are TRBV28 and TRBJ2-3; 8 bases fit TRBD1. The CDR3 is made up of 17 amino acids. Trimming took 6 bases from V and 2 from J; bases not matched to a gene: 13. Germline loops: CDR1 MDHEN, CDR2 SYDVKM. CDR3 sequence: CASSPIGQGANTDTQYF. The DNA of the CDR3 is TGTGCCAGCAGCCCGATCGGGCAGGGGGCAAACACAGATACGCAGTATTTT.

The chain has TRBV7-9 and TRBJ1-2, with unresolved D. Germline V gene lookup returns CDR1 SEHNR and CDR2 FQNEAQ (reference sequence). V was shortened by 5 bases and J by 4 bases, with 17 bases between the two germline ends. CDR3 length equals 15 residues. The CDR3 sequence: CASSPPGRSLYGYTF. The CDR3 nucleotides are TGTGCCAGCAGCCCCCCCGGTCGGTCTCTCTATGGCTACACCTTC.

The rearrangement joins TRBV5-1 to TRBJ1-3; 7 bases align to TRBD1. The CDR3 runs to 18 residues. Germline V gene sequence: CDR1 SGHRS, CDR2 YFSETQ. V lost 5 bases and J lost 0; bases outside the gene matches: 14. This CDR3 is CASSRWVRGASSGNTIYF. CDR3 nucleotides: TGCGCCAGCAGTCGATGGGTCAGGGGGGCTTCCTCTGGAAACACCATATATTTT. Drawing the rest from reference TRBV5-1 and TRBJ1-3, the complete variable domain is KAGVTQTPRYLIKTRGQQVTLSCSPISGHRSVSWYQQTPGQGLQFLFEYFSETQRNKGNFPGRFSGRQFSNSRSEMNVSTLELGDSALYLCASSRWVRGASSGNTIYFGEGSWLTVV.

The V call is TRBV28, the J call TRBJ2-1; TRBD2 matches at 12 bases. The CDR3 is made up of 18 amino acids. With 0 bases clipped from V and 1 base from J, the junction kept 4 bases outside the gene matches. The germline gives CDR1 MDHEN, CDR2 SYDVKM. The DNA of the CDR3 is TGTGCCAGCAGTTTATGGACTAGCGGGGGAGGGTCCTACAATGAGCAGTTCTTC. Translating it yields CASSLWTSGGGSYNEQFF.

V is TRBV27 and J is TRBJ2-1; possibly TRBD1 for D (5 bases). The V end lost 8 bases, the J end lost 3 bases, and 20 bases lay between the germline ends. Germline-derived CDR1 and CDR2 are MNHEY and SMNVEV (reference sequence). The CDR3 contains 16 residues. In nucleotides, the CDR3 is TGTGCCAGCTCCCCCATTATCGACAGTAACTACAATGAGCAGTTCTTC. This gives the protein CASSPIIDSNYNEQFF.

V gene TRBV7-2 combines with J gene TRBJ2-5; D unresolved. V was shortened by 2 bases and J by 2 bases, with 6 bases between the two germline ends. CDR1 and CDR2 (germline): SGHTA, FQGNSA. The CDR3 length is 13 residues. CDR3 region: CASSLRVQETQYF. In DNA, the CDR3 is TGTGCCAGCAGCTTAAGAGTTCAAGAGACCCAGTACTTC.

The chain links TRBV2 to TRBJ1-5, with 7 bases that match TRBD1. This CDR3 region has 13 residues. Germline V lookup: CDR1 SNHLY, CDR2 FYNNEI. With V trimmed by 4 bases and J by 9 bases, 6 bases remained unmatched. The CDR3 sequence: CASSGQGRTPQHF. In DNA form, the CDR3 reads TGTGCCAGCAGTGGACAGGGCCGGACGCCCCAGCATTTT.

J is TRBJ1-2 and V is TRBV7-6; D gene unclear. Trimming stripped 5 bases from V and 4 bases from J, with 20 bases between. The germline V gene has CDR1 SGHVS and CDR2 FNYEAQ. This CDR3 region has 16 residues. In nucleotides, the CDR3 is TGTGCCAGCAGCCCGGAGACGGGAGCCCTAGGCTATGGCTACACCTTC. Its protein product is CASSPETGALGYGYTF.

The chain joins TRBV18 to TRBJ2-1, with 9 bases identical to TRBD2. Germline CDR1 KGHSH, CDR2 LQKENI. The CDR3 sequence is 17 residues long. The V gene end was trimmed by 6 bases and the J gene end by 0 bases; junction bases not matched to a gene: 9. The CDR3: CASSPSSGMSSYNEQFF. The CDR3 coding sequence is TGTGCCAGCTCCCCTTCTAGCGGGATGAGCTCCTACAATGAGCAGTTCTTC.

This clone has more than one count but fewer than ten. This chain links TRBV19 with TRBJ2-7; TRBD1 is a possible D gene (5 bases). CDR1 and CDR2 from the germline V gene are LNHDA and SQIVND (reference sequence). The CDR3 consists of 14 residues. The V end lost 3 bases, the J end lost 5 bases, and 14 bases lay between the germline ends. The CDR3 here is CASSIIQGANEQYF. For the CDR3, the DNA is TGTGCCAGTAGTATTATCCAGGGCGCGAACGAGCAGTACTTC.

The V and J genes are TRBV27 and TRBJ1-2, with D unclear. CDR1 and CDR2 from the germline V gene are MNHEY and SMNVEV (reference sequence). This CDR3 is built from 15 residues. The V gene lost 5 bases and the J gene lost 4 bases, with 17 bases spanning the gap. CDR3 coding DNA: TGTGCCAGCAGTACCCCCCCTACAGAAGTCTATGGCTACACCTTC. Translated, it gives CASSTPPTEVYGYTF.

The CDR3 coding sequence is TGTGCCAGCAGCCACGACGCGATAGTGTATCTAGGCACAGATACGCAGTATTTT. This gives the protein CASSHDAIVYLGTDTQYF. The genes are TRBV4-2 and TRBJ2-3; no reliable D call. The length of the CDR3 is 18 residues. V was pared by 3 bases and J by 1 base, with 20 bases between. Germline CDR1 is LGHNA and CDR2 is YNFKEQ.

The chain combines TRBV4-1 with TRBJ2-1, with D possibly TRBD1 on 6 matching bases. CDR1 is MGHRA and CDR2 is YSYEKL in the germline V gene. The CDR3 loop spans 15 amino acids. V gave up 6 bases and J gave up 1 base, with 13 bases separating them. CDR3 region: CASSLTGLSYNEQFF. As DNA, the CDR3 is TGCGCCAGCAGTCTTACAGGGCTTTCCTACAATGAGCAGTTCTTC.

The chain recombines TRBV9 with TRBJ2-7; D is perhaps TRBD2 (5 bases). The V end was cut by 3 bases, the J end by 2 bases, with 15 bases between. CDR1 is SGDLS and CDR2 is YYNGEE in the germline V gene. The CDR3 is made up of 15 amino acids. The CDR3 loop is CASSAQTNPTYEQYF. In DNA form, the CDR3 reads TGTGCCAGCAGCGCTCAGACTAACCCGACCTACGAGCAGTACTTC.

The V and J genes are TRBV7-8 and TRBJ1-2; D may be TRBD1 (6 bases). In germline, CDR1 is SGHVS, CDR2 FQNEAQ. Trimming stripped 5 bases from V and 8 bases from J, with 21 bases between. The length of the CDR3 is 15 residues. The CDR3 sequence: CASSIIQGEARGYTF. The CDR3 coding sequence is TGTGCCAGCAGCATCATACAGGGTGAGGCCAGAGGCTACACCTTC.

Here the CDR3 reads CASSRTGKGEAFF. CDR3 coding DNA: TGTGCCAGCAGTCGGACAGGGAAGGGTGAAGCTTTCTTT. The rearrangement joins TRBV9 to TRBJ1-1; 8 bases agree with TRBD1. V shed 5 bases and J 7 bases; nucleotides not matched to a gene: 7. The CDR3 has 13 residues. In germline, CDR1 is SGDLS, CDR2 YYNGEE.

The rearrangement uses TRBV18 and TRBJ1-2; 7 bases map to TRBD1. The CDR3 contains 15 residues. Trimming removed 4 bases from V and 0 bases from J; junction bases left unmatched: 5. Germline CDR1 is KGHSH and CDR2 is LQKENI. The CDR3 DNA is TGTGCCAGCTCACGTGAGGGGGCAACTAACTATGGCTACACCTTC. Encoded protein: CASSREGATNYGYTF.

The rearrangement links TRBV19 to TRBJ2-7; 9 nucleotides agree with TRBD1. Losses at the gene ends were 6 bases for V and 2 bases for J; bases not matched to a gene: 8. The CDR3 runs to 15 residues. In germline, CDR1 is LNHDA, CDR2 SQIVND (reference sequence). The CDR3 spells CASRREGQGPYEQYF. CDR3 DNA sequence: TGTGCCAGTAGACGCGAGGGACAGGGCCCCTACGAGCAGTACTTC.

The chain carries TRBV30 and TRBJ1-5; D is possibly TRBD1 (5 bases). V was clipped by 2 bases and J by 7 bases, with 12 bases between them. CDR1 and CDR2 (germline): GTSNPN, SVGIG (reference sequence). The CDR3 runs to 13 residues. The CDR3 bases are TGTGCCTGGAGTAGCTCAGGGCTACAGCCCCAGCATTTT. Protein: CAWSSSGLQPQHF.

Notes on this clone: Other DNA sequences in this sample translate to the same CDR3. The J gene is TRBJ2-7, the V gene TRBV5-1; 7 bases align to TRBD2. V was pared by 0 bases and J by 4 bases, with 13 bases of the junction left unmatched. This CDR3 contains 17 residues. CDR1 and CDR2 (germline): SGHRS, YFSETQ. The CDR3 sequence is CASSLGGSGTFAYEQYF. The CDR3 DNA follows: TGCGCCAGCAGCTTGGGGGGCAGCGGGACTTTTGCATACGAGCAGTACTTC.

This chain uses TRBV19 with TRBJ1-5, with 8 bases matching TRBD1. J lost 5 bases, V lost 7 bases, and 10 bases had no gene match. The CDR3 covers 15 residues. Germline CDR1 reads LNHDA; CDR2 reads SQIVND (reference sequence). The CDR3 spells CASTMTGEWDQPQHF. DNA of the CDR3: TGTGCCAGTACCATGACAGGGGAATGGGATCAGCCCCAGCATTTT.

CDR3: CASSANRDRGNEQFF. The CDR3 nucleotides read TGTGCCAGCAGCGCCAACCGGGACAGGGGCAATGAGCAGTTCTTC. The chain combines TRBV6-4 with TRBJ2-1; TRBD1 matches at 10 bases. J gave up 6 bases and V 6 bases, and 8 bases lay outside the gene matches. The CDR3 is made up of 15 amino acids. CDR1 is MRHNA and CDR2 is SNTAGT in the germline V gene.

CDR3 region: CASSHGQGPSETQYF. In DNA form, the CDR3 reads TGTGCCAGCAGCCATGGACAGGGGCCGTCAGAGACCCAGTACTTC. This chain links TRBV5-4 with TRBJ2-5; 9 bases align to TRBD1. Germline V gene data show CDR1 as SGHNT and CDR2 as YYREEE (reference sequence). Unmatched junction bases numbered 8, after V lost 4 bases and J lost 4 bases. CDR3 size: 15 residues.

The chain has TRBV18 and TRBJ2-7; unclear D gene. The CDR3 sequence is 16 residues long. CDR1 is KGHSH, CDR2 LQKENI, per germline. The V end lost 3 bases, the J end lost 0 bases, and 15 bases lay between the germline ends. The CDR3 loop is CASSPSRSASSYEQYF. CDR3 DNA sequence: TGTGCCAGCTCACCCTCTCGCAGCGCGAGCTCCTACGAGCAGTACTTC.

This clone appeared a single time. CDR3 coding DNA: TGTGCCAGCATCCAGGACAGGGCAAGTCTTCTCTCTGGGGCCAACGTCCTGACTTTC. Protein product: CASIQDRASLLSGANVLTF. V gene TRBV2 combines with J gene TRBJ2-6; 8 bases agree with TRBD1. Per the germline V gene, CDR1 is SNHLY and CDR2 is FYNNEI. This CDR3 region has 19 residues. V was clipped by 7 bases and J by 0 bases; unmatched bases: 14.

DNA for the CDR3: TGTGCCAGTAGTATAGCACTAGACAATGAGCAGTTCTTC. Its protein is CASSIALDNEQFF. The V gene is TRBV19, the J gene TRBJ2-1; D perhaps matches TRBD2 (5 bases). The CDR3 is 13 amino acids. Looked up from germline, CDR1 is LNHDA and CDR2 is SQIVND (reference sequence). Trimming took off 1 base at V and 5 bases at J, with 6 bases between the two ends. The variable domain in full, with the rest retrieved from reference TRBV19 and TRBJ2-1, is DGGITQSPKYLFRKEGQNVTLSCEQNLNHDAMYWYRQDPGQGLRLIYYSQIVNDFQKGDIAEGYSVSREKKESFPLTVTSAQKNPTAFYLCASSIALDNEQFFGPGTRLTVL.

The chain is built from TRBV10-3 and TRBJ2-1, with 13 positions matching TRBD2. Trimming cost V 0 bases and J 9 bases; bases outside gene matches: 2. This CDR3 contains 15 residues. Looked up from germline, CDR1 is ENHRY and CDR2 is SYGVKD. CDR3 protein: CAISESGLAGREQFF. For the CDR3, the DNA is TGTGCCATCAGTGAGTCGGGACTAGCGGGACGTGAGCAGTTCTTC.